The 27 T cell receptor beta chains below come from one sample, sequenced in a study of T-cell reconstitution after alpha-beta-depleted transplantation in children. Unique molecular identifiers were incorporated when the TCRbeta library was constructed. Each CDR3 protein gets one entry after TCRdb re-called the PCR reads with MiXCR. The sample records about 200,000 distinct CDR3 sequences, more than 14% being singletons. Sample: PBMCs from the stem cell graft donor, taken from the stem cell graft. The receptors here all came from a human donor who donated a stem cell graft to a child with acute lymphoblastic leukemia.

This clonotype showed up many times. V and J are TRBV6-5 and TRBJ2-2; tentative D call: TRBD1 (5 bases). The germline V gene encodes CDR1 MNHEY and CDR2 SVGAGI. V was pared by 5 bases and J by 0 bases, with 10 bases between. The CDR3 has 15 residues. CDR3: CASSHWTTNTGELFF. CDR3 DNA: TGTGCCAGCAGTCACTGGACAACGAACACCGGGGAGCTGTTTTTT.

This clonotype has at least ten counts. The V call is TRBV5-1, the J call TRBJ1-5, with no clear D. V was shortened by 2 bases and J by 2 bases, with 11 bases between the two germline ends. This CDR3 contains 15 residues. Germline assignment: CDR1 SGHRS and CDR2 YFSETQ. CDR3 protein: CASSFAEMGNQPQHF. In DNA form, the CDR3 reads TGCGCCAGCAGCTTCGCAGAGATGGGCAATCAGCCCCAGCATTTT.

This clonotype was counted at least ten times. DNA of the CDR3: TGTGCCAGCAGCCCTCATAGGGGCCAGGACGAGCAGTACTTC. It translates to CASSPHRGQDEQYF. The chain has TRBV7-2 and TRBJ2-7, with D possibly TRBD1 on 5 matching bases. V shed 5 bases and J shed 5 bases, with 16 bases lying between them. Germline V gene data show CDR1 as SGHTA and CDR2 as FQGNSA. This CDR3 has 14 residues.

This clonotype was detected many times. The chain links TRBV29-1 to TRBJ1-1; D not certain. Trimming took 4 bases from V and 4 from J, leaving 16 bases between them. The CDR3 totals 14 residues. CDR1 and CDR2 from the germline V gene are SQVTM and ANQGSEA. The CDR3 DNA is TGCAGCGTTGCCGGATCGTACCTGAGCACTGAAGCTTTCTTT. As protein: CSVAGSYLSTEAFF.

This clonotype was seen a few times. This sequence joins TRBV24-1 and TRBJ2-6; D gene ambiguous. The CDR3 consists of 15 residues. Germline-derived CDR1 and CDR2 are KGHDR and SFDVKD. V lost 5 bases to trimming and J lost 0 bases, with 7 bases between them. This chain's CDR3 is CATSAIVSGANVLTF. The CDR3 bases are TGTGCCACCAGTGCGATCGTCTCTGGGGCCAACGTCCTGACTTTC.

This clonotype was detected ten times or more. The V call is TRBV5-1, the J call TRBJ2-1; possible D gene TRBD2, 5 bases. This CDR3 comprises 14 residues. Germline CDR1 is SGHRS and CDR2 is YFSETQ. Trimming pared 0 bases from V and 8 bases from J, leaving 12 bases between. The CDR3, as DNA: TGCGCCAGCAGCTTGGGTCTAGCTGGGGATGAGCAGTTCTTC. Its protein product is CASSLGLAGDEQFF.

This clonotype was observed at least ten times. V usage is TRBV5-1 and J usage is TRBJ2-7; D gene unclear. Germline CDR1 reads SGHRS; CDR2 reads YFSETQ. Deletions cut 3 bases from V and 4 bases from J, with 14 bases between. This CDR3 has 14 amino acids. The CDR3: CASSSSSNPYEQYF. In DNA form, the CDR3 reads TGCGCCAGCAGCTCTTCGAGCAATCCTTACGAGCAGTACTTC.

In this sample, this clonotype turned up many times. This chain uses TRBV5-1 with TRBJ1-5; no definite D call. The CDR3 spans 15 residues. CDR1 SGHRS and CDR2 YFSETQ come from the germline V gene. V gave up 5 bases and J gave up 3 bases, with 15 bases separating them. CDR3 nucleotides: TGCGCCAGCAGTCCGCACTGGAGATCCAATCAGCCCCAGCATTTT. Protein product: CASSPHWRSNQPQHF.

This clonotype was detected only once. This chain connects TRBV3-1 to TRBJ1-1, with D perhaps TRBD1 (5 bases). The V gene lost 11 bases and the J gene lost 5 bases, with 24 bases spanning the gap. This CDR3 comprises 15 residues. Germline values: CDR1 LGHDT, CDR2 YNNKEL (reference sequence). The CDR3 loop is CASTRWVRGGTEAFF. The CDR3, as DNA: TGTGCCTCCACCCGATGGGTGCGGGGGGGGACTGAAGCTTTCTTT.

In DNA form, the CDR3 reads TGTGCCAGCAGCCCCTGGACCCAGCAGTTGGCGCAGTATTTT. The encoded protein is CASSPWTQQLAQYF. The gene calls are TRBV7-2 and TRBJ2-3; D is uncertain. The CDR3 sequence is 14 residues long. Trimming removed 5 bases at V and 10 bases at J, with 19 bases between. Germline CDR1 is SGHTA and CDR2 is FQGNSA.

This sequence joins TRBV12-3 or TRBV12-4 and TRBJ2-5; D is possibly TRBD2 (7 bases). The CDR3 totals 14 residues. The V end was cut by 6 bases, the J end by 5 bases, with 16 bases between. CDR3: CASRRGRGRETQYF. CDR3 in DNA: TGTGCCAGCAGACGAGGGCGGGGGCGGGAGACCCAGTACTTC.

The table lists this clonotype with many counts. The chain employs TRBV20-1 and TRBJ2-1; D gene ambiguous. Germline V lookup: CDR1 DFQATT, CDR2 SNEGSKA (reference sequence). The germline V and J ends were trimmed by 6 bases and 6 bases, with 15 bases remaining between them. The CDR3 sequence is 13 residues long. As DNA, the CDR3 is TGCAGTGCCACGGACCCAATAGGCAATGAGCAGTTCTTC. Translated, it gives CSATDPIGNEQFF.

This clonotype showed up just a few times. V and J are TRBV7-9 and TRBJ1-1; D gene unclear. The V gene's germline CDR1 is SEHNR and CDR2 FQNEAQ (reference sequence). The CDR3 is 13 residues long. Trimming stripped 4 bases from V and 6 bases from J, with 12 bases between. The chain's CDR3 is CASSSAGRSEAFF. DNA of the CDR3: TGTGCCAGCAGCTCCGCCGGGCGCTCTGAAGCTTTCTTT.

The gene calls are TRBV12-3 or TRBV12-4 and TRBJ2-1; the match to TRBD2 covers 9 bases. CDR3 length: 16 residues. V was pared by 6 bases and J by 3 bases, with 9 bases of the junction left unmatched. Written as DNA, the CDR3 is TGTGCCAGCAGGCGTACTAGCGGGCAGCACTACAATGAGCAGTTCTTC. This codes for CASRRTSGQHYNEQFF.

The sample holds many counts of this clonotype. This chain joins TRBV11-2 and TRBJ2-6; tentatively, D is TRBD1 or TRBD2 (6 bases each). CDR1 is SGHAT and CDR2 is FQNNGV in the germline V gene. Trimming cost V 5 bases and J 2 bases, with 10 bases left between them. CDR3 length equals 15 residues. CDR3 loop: CASSRRGAGANVLTF. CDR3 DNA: TGTGCCAGCAGCCGAAGGGGGGCTGGGGCCAACGTCCTGACTTTC.

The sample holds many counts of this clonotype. In DNA, the CDR3 is TGCGCCAGCAGCGCTCCTGGACAGGGGGCAGAGACTGAAGCTTTCTTT. Amino acids: CASSAPGQGAETEAFF. V gene TRBV5-1 combines with J gene TRBJ1-1; 11 bases map to TRBD1. The CDR3 is 16 residues long. The ends lost 4 bases at V and 5 bases at J; junction bases unmatched: 10. Germline loops: CDR1 SGHRS, CDR2 YFSETQ.

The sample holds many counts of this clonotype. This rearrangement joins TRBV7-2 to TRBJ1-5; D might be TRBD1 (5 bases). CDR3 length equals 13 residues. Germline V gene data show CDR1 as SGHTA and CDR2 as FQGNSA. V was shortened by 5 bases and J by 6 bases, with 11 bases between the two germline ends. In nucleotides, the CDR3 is TGTGCCAGCAGCCTCTGGACAAGTCAGCCCCAGCATTTT. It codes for CASSLWTSQPQHF.

Here the CDR3 reads CSAKFNSGNTIYF. The CDR3 DNA reads TGCAGTGCCAAGTTCAATTCCGGAAACACCATATATTTT. The J gene is TRBJ1-3, the V gene TRBV20-1, with unresolved D. Germline CDR1 is DFQATT and CDR2 is SNEGSKA (reference sequence). The CDR3 consists of 13 residues. V lost 6 bases and J 4 bases, leaving 13 bases between the germline ends.

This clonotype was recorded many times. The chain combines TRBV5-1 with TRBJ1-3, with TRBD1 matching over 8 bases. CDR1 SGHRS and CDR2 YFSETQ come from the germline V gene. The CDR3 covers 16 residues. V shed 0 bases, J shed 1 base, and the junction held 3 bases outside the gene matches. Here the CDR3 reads CASSLDRGSSGNTIYF. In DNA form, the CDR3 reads TGCGCCAGCAGCTTGGACAGGGGGTCTTCTGGAAACACCATATATTTT.

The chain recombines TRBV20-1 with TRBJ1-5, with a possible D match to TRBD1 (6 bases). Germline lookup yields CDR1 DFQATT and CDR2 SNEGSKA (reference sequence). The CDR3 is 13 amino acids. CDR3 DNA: TGCAGCTGGGGGGCGGGTCCCGCCCAGCCCCAGCATTTT. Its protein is CSWGAGPAQPQHF.

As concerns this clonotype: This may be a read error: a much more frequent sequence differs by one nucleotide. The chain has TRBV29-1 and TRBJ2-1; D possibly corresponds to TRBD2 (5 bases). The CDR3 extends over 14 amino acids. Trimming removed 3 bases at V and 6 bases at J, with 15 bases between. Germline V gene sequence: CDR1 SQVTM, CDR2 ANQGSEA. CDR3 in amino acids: CSVDPVGAANEQFF. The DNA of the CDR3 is TGCAGCGTTGATCCTGTGGGAGCGGCCAATGAGCAGTTCTTC.

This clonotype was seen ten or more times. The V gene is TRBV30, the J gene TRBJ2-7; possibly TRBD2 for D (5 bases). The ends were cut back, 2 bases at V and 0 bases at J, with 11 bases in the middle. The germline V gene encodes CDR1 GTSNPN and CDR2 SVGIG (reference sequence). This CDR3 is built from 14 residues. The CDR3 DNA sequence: TGTGCCTGGAGTCCGGACTTGAGCTCCTACGAGCAGTACTTC. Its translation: CAWSPDLSSYEQYF.

CDR3 sequence reads: CASSARQETQYF. The CDR3 nucleotides are TGTGCCAGCAGCGCCCGGCAAGAGACCCAGTACTTC. The J gene is TRBJ2-5, the V gene TRBV7-6; D gene ambiguous. The CDR3 spans 12 residues. Trimming cost V 5 bases and J 2 bases, with 6 bases left between them. From germline, CDR1 is SGHVS and CDR2 FNYEAQ. Combining the CDR3 with reference TRBV7-6 and TRBJ2-5 gives the whole variable domain GAGVSQSPRYKVTKRGQDVALRCDPISGHVSLYWYRQALGQGPEFLTYFNYEAQQDKSGLPNDRFSAERPEGSISTLTIQRTEQRDSAMYRCASSARQETQYFGPGTRLLVL.

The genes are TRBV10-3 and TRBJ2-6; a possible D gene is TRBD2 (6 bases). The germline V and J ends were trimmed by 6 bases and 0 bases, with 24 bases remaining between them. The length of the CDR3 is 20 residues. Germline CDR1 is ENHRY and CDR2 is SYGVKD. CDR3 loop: CAISTWRGRPLRSGANVLTF. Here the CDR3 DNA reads TGTGCCATCAGCACTTGGAGGGGCAGGCCACTTCGCTCTGGGGCCAACGTCCTGACTTTC.

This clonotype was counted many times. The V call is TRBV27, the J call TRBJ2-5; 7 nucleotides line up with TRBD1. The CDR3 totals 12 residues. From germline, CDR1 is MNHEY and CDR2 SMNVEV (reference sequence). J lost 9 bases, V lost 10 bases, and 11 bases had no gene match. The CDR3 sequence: CATFGVQGAQYF. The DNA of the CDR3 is TGTGCCACCTTCGGGGTCCAGGGGGCCCAGTACTTC.

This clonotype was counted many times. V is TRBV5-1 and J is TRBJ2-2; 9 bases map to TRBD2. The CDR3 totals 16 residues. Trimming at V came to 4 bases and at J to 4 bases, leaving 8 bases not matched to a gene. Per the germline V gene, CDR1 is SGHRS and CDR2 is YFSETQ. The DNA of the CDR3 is TGCGCCAGCAGCCGACTAGCGGAGCAGGGCACCGGGGAGCTGTTTTTT. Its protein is CASSRLAEQGTGELFF.

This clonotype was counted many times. In DNA, the CDR3 is TGCAGCGTTGAAGGGGGGCAGGGGCTGTTTTTT. Translation: CSVEGGQGLFF. The chain employs TRBV29-1 and TRBJ1-4; possible D gene TRBD1, 6 bases. Trimming cost V 1 base and J 14 bases, with 11 bases left between them. There are 11 residues in the CDR3. Germline V gene sequence: CDR1 SQVTM, CDR2 ANQGSEA.